This T cell receptor beta chain was obtained from a study of control samples from healthy donors and cancer patients. Repertoires were generated with immunoSEQ multiplex PCR, while TCRdb's copy carries only in-frame clones and drops some. The sample yields about 83,000 clones, 90% to 95% seen once. Germline loops: CDR1 MNHEY, CDR2 SVGAGI. This CDR3 has 15 residues. The V and J ends lost 7 bases and 3 bases respectively, with 15 bases between them. The sequencing sample was made of blood. The chain has TRBV6-5 and TRBJ2-2; no clear D gene. This clonotype was sampled from a man in his fifties in good health. The DNA of the CDR3 is TGTGCCAGCAACCCCCAACGGGCCCACACCGGGGAGCTGTTTTTT. This gives the protein CASNPQRAHTGELFF.